The clone carrying this TCR beta chain was observed a few times. Its antigen is not identified. The sample is drawn from a study of T-cell reconstitution after alpha-beta-depleted transplantation in children. As it was prepared, the TCRbeta library received unique molecular identifiers. TCRdb independently ran MiXCR on the PCR reads; one entry per CDR3 protein. The sample has around 960,000 distinct CDR3 sequences, roughly 29% seen once. General study results and limits: Several hundred expanded graft clones reportedly were the source of alpha-beta T cells about two months after transplant. The study traced high day-60 TCRbeta diversity in some patients to surviving recipient T cells and thymic progenitors. Fresh T-cell production supplied most of the T-cell counts and diversity seen one year after transplant.

V was pared by 4 bases and J by 5 bases, with 16 bases between. The CDR3 extends over 14 amino acids. Germline CDR1 is SQVTM and CDR2 is ANQGSEA. This sequence joins TRBV29-1 and TRBJ2-3; D is uncertain. The receptor comes from a boy under two years old who had a stem cell transplant for SCID, so the T cells may come from the graft donor. This material consisted of PBMCs, mostly from graft donor cells, taken 360 days after TCRalphabeta/CD19-depleted stem cell transplant. The CDR3 DNA reads TGCAGCGTTGGGACCCGCAATATAATAGATACGCAGTATTTT. It encodes CSVGTRNIIDTQYF.